The next 21 T cell receptor beta chains were all read from a single sample in a study of cytomegalovirus exposure and HLA in healthy donors (TCRdb year 2017). Preparation of the library involved the immunoSEQ multiplex PCR assay. A mixture of 60 forward primers for TCR Vbeta segments and 13 reverse primers for TCR Jbeta segments was used in the multiplex PCR. Imported from immuneACCESS, the table was reduced by TCRdb to in-frame sequences with V and J called. These copies leave out some clones; in studies compared against another copy, an unresolved V gene accounts for under half, and the cause of the remainder is not known. This sample has around 130,000 clones in its table, and roughly 80% of those were observed once. The top ten constitute 0.8% to 0.95% of the sample. The sample comprised PBMCs. Source of these receptors: a woman between 55 and 75 years old in good health and CMV-seronegative.

V gene TRBV4-1 combines with J gene TRBJ2-7; D is possibly TRBD2 (5 bases). Deletions cut 3 bases from V and 1 base from J, with 10 bases between. The CDR3 runs 14 residues. Germline V gene lookup returns CDR1 MGHRA and CDR2 YSYEKL. This CDR3 reads CASSQGSASYEQYF. The CDR3 coding sequence is TGCGCCAGCAGCCAGGGGAGTGCGTCCTACGAGCAGTACTTC.

The J gene is TRBJ2-1, the V gene TRBV7-9; D might be TRBD2 (6 bases). The CDR3 spans 16 residues. CDR1 SEHNR and CDR2 FQNEAQ come from the germline V gene (reference sequence). V gave up 8 bases and J gave up 8 bases, with 25 bases separating them. Here the CDR3 reads CASAGAGGAGRHEQFF. For the CDR3, the DNA is TGTGCCAGCGCCGGGGCGGGTGGGGCAGGGAGGCATGAGCAGTTCTTC.

The V call is TRBV30, the J call TRBJ2-1; D possibly corresponds to TRBD1 (5 bases). This CDR3 spans 13 amino acids. Germline V gene lookup returns CDR1 GTSNPN and CDR2 SVGIG (reference sequence). V lost 2 bases to trimming and J lost 5 bases, with 10 bases between them. This chain's CDR3 is CAWSPGMNNEQFF. Here the CDR3 DNA reads TGTGCCTGGAGTCCAGGGATGAACAATGAGCAGTTCTTC.

This rearrangement joins TRBV9 to TRBJ2-3, with 10 bases identical to TRBD2. Germline V gene data show CDR1 as SGDLS and CDR2 as YYNGEE. The CDR3 has 15 residues. V was clipped by 3 bases and J by 2 bases; unmatched bases: 3. CDR3 residues: CASSGSGGATDTQYF. The CDR3 DNA is TGTGCCAGCAGCGGGAGCGGGGGGGCCACAGATACGCAGTATTTT.

The chain links TRBV2 to TRBJ1-6, with 8 bases fitting TRBD1. Germline V gives CDR1 SNHLY, CDR2 FYNNEI. The CDR3 is 15 amino acids. V shed 3 bases and J 9 bases; nucleotides not matched to a gene: 7. This CDR3 is CASSEAGTGPSPLHF. The CDR3 DNA reads as TGTGCCAGCAGTGAGGCCGGGACAGGTCCTTCACCCCTCCACTTT.

This sequence joins TRBV9 and TRBJ2-3, with 8 bases fitting TRBD2. The CDR3 spans 16 residues. The V segment lost 0 bases and the J segment 2 bases; nucleotides outside the gene matches: 5. CDR1 is SGDLS and CDR2 is YYNGEE in the germline V gene. CDR3 bases: TGTGCCAGCAGCGTAGAGAGCGGGGGCACCACAGATACGCAGTATTTT. Amino acids: CASSVESGGTTDTQYF.

This chain links TRBV29-1 with TRBJ2-7; 7 bases line up with TRBD1. This CDR3 is built from 14 residues. Unmatched junction bases numbered 9, after V lost 5 bases and J lost 2 bases. The germline V gene has CDR1 SQVTM and CDR2 ANQGSEA. CDR3 nucleotide sequence: TGCAGCGTTACAGGGGCGGAGTTTGCCTACGAGCAGTACTTC. Translating gives CSVTGAEFAYEQYF.

The chain couples TRBV4-1 to TRBJ1-5; a possible D gene is TRBD1 (5 bases). CDR3 length: 14 residues. Trimming left V 0 bases short and J 4 bases short, with 7 bases between. Germline V CDR1 and CDR2: MGHRA, YSYEKL. CDR3 sequence: CASSQEGGNQPQHF. In DNA form, the CDR3 reads TGCGCCAGCAGCCAAGAGGGGGGGAATCAGCCCCAGCATTTT.

The chain recombines TRBV7-3 with TRBJ2-5, with D perhaps TRBD1 (7 bases). Looked up from germline, CDR1 is SGHTA and CDR2 is FQGTGA. This CDR3 comprises 17 residues. Trimming removed 2 bases from V and 2 bases from J, with 18 bases in between. This CDR3 is CASSLSGAGGRQETQYF. As DNA, the CDR3 is TGTGCCAGCAGCTTATCGGGGGCAGGGGGAAGACAAGAGACCCAGTACTTC.

Only a few counts were recorded for this clone. V is TRBV7-8 and J is TRBJ2-1, with TRBD2 matching 9 bases. Trimming at V came to 1 base and at J to 9 bases, leaving 4 bases not matched to a gene. The CDR3 is made up of 14 amino acids. The germline gives CDR1 SGHVS, CDR2 FQNEAQ. CDR3 sequence reads: CASSLVRGGVEQFF. The CDR3 bases are TGTGCCAGCAGCTTAGTCCGCGGGGGGGTTGAGCAGTTCTTC.

The gene calls are TRBV11-2 and TRBJ2-7; 10 nucleotides align to TRBD1. CDR1 and CDR2 (germline): SGHAT, FQNNGV. Trimming cost V 5 bases and J 2 bases; bases outside gene matches: 3. The CDR3 consists of 14 residues. The CDR3 DNA reads as TGTGCCAGCAGCGTAGGGACAGGGGCCTACGAGCAGTACTTC. It encodes CASSVGTGAYEQYF. Together with reference TRBV11-2 and TRBJ2-7, the CDR3 gives the full variable domain: EAGVAQSPRYKIIEKRQSVAFWCNPISGHATLYWYQQILGQGPKLLIQFQNNGVVDDSQLPKDRFSAERLKGVDSTLKIQPAKLEDSAVYLCASSVGTGAYEQYFGPGTRLTVT.

The V gene is TRBV6-1, the J gene TRBJ1-2; D not resolved. The V gene lost 3 bases and the J gene lost 4 bases, with 15 bases spanning the gap. The length of the CDR3 is 15 residues. Germline V gene lookup returns CDR1 MNHNS and CDR2 SASEGT. The CDR3 DNA is TGTGCCAGCAGTGACGTTGGCCTCGGGAGCTATGGCTACACCTTC. The encoded protein is CASSDVGLGSYGYTF.

This sequence joins TRBV7-8 and TRBJ2-7, with D hard to call. The V end lost 5 bases, the J end lost 5 bases, and 19 bases lay between the germline ends. CDR1 SGHVS and CDR2 FQNEAQ come from the germline V gene. The CDR3 runs 15 residues. The CDR3 DNA sequence: TGTGCCAGCAGCCCCCAGGTAGGCGACCAGGACGAGCAGTACTTC. Translated: CASSPQVGDQDEQYF.

This clone is a singleton in its sample. V is TRBV2 and J is TRBJ1-2, with 9 bases aligning to TRBD1. Germline lookup yields CDR1 SNHLY and CDR2 FYNNEI. The V gene end was trimmed by 8 bases and the J gene end by 5 bases; junction bases not matched to a gene: 9. The CDR3 has 14 residues. CDR3 residues: CASPAGTGIYGYTF. The CDR3 DNA reads as TGTGCCAGCCCGGCCGGGACAGGGATTTATGGCTACACCTTC.

The chain is built from TRBV2 and TRBJ2-7; 9 positions match TRBD1. CDR3 length: 15 residues. With 7 bases clipped from V and 3 bases from J, the junction kept 10 bases outside the gene matches. Per the germline V gene, CDR1 is SNHLY and CDR2 is FYNNEI. CDR3 amino acids: CASKFRDRELYEQYF. Here the CDR3 DNA reads TGTGCCAGCAAATTCCGGGACAGGGAGCTCTACGAGCAGTACTTC.

This rearrangement joins TRBV2 to TRBJ1-6, with 7 bases matching TRBD1. The germline V gene has CDR1 SNHLY and CDR2 FYNNEI. The length of the CDR3 is 15 residues. V dropped 0 bases and J dropped 10; count of bases not matched to a gene: 6. This CDR3 is CASSEATGSSSPLHF. CDR3 coding DNA: TGTGCCAGCAGTGAAGCGACAGGGTCATCATCACCCCTCCACTTT.

The V call is TRBV11-2, the J call TRBJ2-3; 8 bases fit TRBD2. V lost 3 bases, J lost 3 bases, and 2 bases stayed unmatched. This CDR3 contains 14 residues. Germline lookup yields CDR1 SGHAT and CDR2 FQNNGV. CDR3 DNA: TGTGCCAGCAGCTTCTCTAGCGGGACAGATACGCAGTATTTT. It is translated as CASSFSSGTDTQYF.

The genes are TRBV6-5 and TRBJ2-7, with 9 bases aligning to TRBD2. This CDR3 contains 15 residues. Looked up from germline, CDR1 is MNHEY and CDR2 is SVGAGI. The V gene end was trimmed by 2 bases and the J gene end by 3 bases; junction bases not matched to a gene: 5. The CDR3 region is CASSYGGGVHYEQYF. The CDR3 DNA reads as TGTGCCAGCAGTTACGGCGGGGGGGTACACTACGAGCAGTACTTC.

J is TRBJ2-3 and V is TRBV7-3, with 7 bases matching TRBD2. Germline V gives CDR1 SGHTA, CDR2 FQGTGA. This CDR3 is built from 14 residues. V lost 5 bases to trimming and J lost 2 bases; unmatched junction nucleotides: 4. The CDR3 loop reads CASSTTSITDTQYF. The DNA of the CDR3 is TGTGCCAGCAGCACGACTAGCATCACAGATACGCAGTATTTT.

The chain has TRBV19 and TRBJ2-7; TRBD1 matches 12 bases. Germline trimming cut 8 bases from V and 5 bases from J; bases unmatched to any gene: 7. The CDR3 totals 14 residues. CDR1 LNHDA and CDR2 SQIVND come from the germline V gene (reference sequence). CDR3 DNA sequence: TGTGCCAGTTCCCGGGACAGGGGGCTAGACGAGCAGTACTTC. Its protein is CASSRDRGLDEQYF.

This chain links TRBV6-5 with TRBJ2-5, with TRBD2 matching over 14 bases. CDR3 length: 15 residues. Germline CDR1 MNHEY, CDR2 SVGAGI. J gave up 4 bases and V 6 bases, and 4 bases lay outside the gene matches. CDR3 loop: CASRRLAGGSETQYF. CDR3 coding DNA: TGTGCCAGCAGAAGACTAGCGGGGGGGTCAGAGACCCAGTACTTC.